These 30 T cell receptor beta chains came from one sample sequenced in a study of blood T cell repertoires in COVID-19. Data came from immunoSEQ multiplex PCR; TCRdb stores just in-frame clones and leaves some out. This sample carries fewer than 90,000 clones, less than 80% of them seen once, and the ten largest clones take around 14%. Sequenced material: peripheral blood. The source is a woman older than 75 with acute or convalescent COVID-19.

CDR3 nucleotide sequence: TGTGCCAGCAGCTTAATTTCGGGGTCACACACAGATACGCAGTATTTT. Translating it yields CASSLISGSHTDTQYF. J is TRBJ2-3 and V is TRBV7-2; D possibly corresponds to TRBD2 (5 bases). The CDR3 covers 16 residues. Germline-derived CDR1 and CDR2 are SGHTA and FQGNSA. V lost 2 bases, J lost 2 bases, and 14 bases lay in between.

This clone has more than one count but fewer than ten. This rearrangement joins TRBV7-9 to TRBJ2-3; D perhaps matches TRBD1 (5 bases). The CDR3 is 13 amino acids. CDR1 and CDR2 from the germline V gene are SEHNR and FQNEAQ (reference sequence). Trimming pared 10 bases from V and 3 bases from J, leaving 14 bases between. CDR3 DNA: TGTGCCATGGTGGCAGGGTCTACAGATACGCAGTATTTT. Translation: CAMVAGSTDTQYF.

This clone was detected only once. The chain links TRBV14 to TRBJ2-2, with 8 bases that match TRBD1. The CDR3 is 15 amino acids. Looked up from germline, CDR1 is SGHDN and CDR2 is FVKESK. After removal of 4 bases from V and 3 bases from J, the junction contained 4 bases not matched to a gene. The CDR3 DNA sequence: TGTGCCAGCAGCCCCCGACAGGGGTACACCGGGGAGCTGTTTTTT. This codes for CASSPRQGYTGELFF.

The chain carries TRBV11-3 and TRBJ2-2, with 7 positions matching TRBD2. Germline trimming cut 3 bases from V and 3 bases from J; bases unmatched to any gene: 1. This CDR3 contains 14 residues. From germline, CDR1 is SGHNT and CDR2 YENEEA. The CDR3 region has the DNA TGTGCCAGCAGCTTGGGGGGGGACACCGGGGAGCTGTTTTTT. Translated: CASSLGGDTGELFF.

The rearrangement uses TRBV25-1 and TRBJ2-1; maybe TRBD2 (7 bases). The ends were cut back, 5 bases at V and 4 bases at J, with 15 bases in the middle. This CDR3 has 15 amino acids. Germline CDR1 MGHDK, CDR2 SYGVNS. DNA of the CDR3: TGTGCCAGCAGTACTGAGGGGGGGGCTTACAATGAGCAGTTCTTC. Protein: CASSTEGGAYNEQFF. Full variable domain (outside the CDR3, taken from reference TRBV25-1 and TRBJ2-1): EADIYQTPRYLVIGTGKKITLECSQTMGHDKMYWYQQDPGMELHLIHYSYGVNSTEKGDLSSESTVSRIRTEHFPLTLESARPSHTSQYLCASSTEGGAYNEQFFGPGTRLTVL.

The chain is built from TRBV4-2 and TRBJ1-4; 8 nucleotides agree with TRBD1. The CDR3 sequence is 21 residues long. Germline CDR1 and CDR2: LGHNA and YNFKEQ. The trim removed 0 bases at V and 0 bases at J, leaving 15 bases unmatched. In DNA form, the CDR3 reads TGTGCCAGCAGCCAAGAAGTTTCTGGACAGGGAACCTTCGCAACTAATGAAAAACTGTTTTTT. As protein: CASSQEVSGQGTFATNEKLFF.

V is TRBV5-6 and J is TRBJ1-1; TRBD1 matches at 7 bases. The CDR3 is 14 amino acids. Trimming at V came to 0 bases and at J to 3 bases, leaving 2 bases not matched to a gene. Germline-derived CDR1 and CDR2 are SGHDT and YYEEEE. The CDR3 DNA reads TGTGCCAGCAGCTTGGGACAGGGTTACACTGAAGCTTTCTTT. It encodes CASSLGQGYTEAFF. Complete variable domain (other parts from reference TRBV5-6 and TRBJ1-1): DAGVTQSPTHLIKTRGQQVTLRCSPKSGHDTVSWYQQALGQGPQFIFQYYEEEERQRGNFPDRFSGHQFPNYSSELNVNALLLGDSALYLCASSLGQGYTEAFFGQGTRLTVV.

The rearrangement uses TRBV4-2 and TRBJ1-4, with TRBD1 matching 11 bases. Losses at the gene ends were 0 bases for V and 5 bases for J; bases not matched to a gene: 26. This CDR3 contains 24 residues. Germline V lookup: CDR1 LGHNA, CDR2 YNFKEQ. CDR3 in amino acids: CASSQDDSWTGGFEHRVKNEKLFF. The CDR3 bases are TGTGCCAGCAGCCAAGACGATTCATGGACAGGGGGCTTCGAACATCGAGTTAAGAATGAAAAACTGTTTTTT.

This chain joins TRBV10-3 and TRBJ1-1; D gene ambiguous. Trimming removed 3 bases from V and 4 bases from J, with 12 bases in between. The CDR3 is 14 amino acids. The V gene's germline CDR1 is ENHRY and CDR2 SYGVKD. For the CDR3, the DNA is TGTGCCATCAGTGACTCCAACAGTGGCACTGAAGCTTTCTTT. Its translation: CAISDSNSGTEAFF.

CDR3 protein: CASINKGGYNTEAFF. The DNA for the CDR3 is TGTGCCAGTATCAATAAGGGAGGGTACAACACTGAAGCTTTCTTT. This chain connects TRBV19 to TRBJ1-1, with D unresolved. The CDR3 contains 15 residues. From germline, CDR1 is LNHDA and CDR2 SQIVND (reference sequence). V lost 7 bases to trimming and J lost 2 bases, with 17 bases between them.

The chain joins TRBV7-8 to TRBJ2-7, with a tentative D call TRBD1 (6 bases). Germline V CDR1 and CDR2: SGHVS, FQNEAQ. The CDR3 has 15 amino acids. The V end lost 5 bases, the J end lost 3 bases, and 17 bases lay between the germline ends. CDR3 in amino acids: CASSPRTGPYYEQYF. The CDR3 DNA reads TGTGCCAGCAGCCCTCGTACAGGGCCTTACTACGAGCAGTACTTC.

The rearrangement links TRBV27 to TRBJ1-4; a weak D match, TRBD1 (5 bases). Per germline, CDR1 MNHEY and CDR2 SMNVEV (reference sequence). This CDR3 region has 14 residues. Trimming left V 5 bases short and J 8 bases short, with 15 bases between. CDR3 DNA sequence: TGTGCCAGCAGTCCTTTAAGGAGGGGCGAAAAACTGTTTTTT. Translated, it gives CASSPLRRGEKLFF.

The rearrangement uses TRBV27 and TRBJ2-1; D gene uncertain. Trimming removed 3 bases at V and 7 bases at J, with 10 bases between. CDR3 length equals 13 residues. CDR1 is MNHEY and CDR2 is SMNVEV in the germline V gene (reference sequence). CDR3 in amino acids: CASSFWQSNEQFF. The CDR3 DNA reads as TGTGCCAGCAGTTTTTGGCAGTCGAATGAGCAGTTCTTC.

V usage is TRBV19 and J usage is TRBJ2-5, with 7 bases matching TRBD2. CDR1 is LNHDA, CDR2 SQIVND, per germline (reference sequence). The ends lost 2 bases at V and 2 bases at J; junction bases unmatched: 5. This CDR3 is 15 amino acids long. This CDR3 reads CASSIFWGGQETQYF. The CDR3 bases are TGTGCCAGTAGTATATTCTGGGGGGGACAAGAGACCCAGTACTTC.

The rearrangement uses TRBV5-1 and TRBJ2-2, with 12 positions matching TRBD1. This CDR3 is 16 amino acids long. The V segment lost 0 bases and the J segment 6 bases; nucleotides outside the gene matches: 3. The germline gives CDR1 SGHRS, CDR2 YFSETQ. The CDR3 here is CASSLVGTGGSGELFF. CDR3 DNA sequence: TGCGCCAGCAGCTTGGTAGGGACAGGGGGCTCCGGGGAGCTGTTTTTT.

This chain uses TRBV28 with TRBJ1-1; D might be TRBD1 (5 bases). The V gene's germline CDR1 is MDHEN and CDR2 SYDVKM. V was clipped by 6 bases and J by 3 bases, with 20 bases between them. The CDR3 runs to 16 residues. CDR3 residues: CASSKGRVRADTEAFF. CDR3 bases: TGTGCCAGCAGCAAGGGCCGGGTCAGGGCTGACACTGAAGCTTTCTTT.

This rearrangement joins TRBV18 to TRBJ1-4, with unresolved D. The CDR3 runs to 15 residues. Germline loops: CDR1 KGHSH, CDR2 LQKENI. V lost 2 bases and J 7 bases, leaving 14 bases between the germline ends. The CDR3 region has the DNA TGTGCCAGCTCACCAGAGGGATTGGTGGGTGAAAAACTGTTTTTT. Residues: CASSPEGLVGEKLFF. Variable domain in full (rest from reference TRBV18 and TRBJ1-4): NAGVMQNPRHLVRRRGQEARLRCSPMKGHSHVYWYRQLPEEGLKFMVYLQKENIIDESGMPKERFSAEFPKEGPSILRIQQVVRGDSAAYFCASSPEGLVGEKLFFGSGTQLSVL.

This sequence joins TRBV24-1 and TRBJ2-1, with TRBD2 matching over 10 bases. V shed 4 bases, J shed 3 bases, and the junction held 5 bases outside the gene matches. The CDR3 length is 16 residues. Germline CDR1 is KGHDR and CDR2 is SFDVKD. The CDR3 loop reads CATSDASGGRYNEQFF. DNA for the CDR3: TGTGCCACCAGTGACGCTAGCGGGGGTCGCTACAATGAGCAGTTCTTC.

The chain joins TRBV11-1 to TRBJ1-1; D gene unclear. The CDR3 is made up of 13 amino acids. Germline V gene sequence: CDR1 SGHAT, CDR2 FQDESV (reference sequence). Trimming removed 4 bases from V and 0 bases from J, with 6 bases in between. CDR3 DNA: TGTGCCAGCAGCTCACAGATGAACACTGAAGCTTTCTTT. Amino acid sequence: CASSSQMNTEAFF.

This sequence joins TRBV18 and TRBJ1-5; 7 bases line up with TRBD1. CDR3 length equals 14 residues. The germline V gene encodes CDR1 KGHSH and CDR2 LQKENI. The trim removed 3 bases at V and 4 bases at J, leaving 3 bases unmatched. The CDR3 spells CASSPTGNNQPQHF. The CDR3 nucleotides read TGTGCCAGCTCACCGACAGGGAATAATCAGCCCCAGCATTTT.

The chain has TRBV18 and TRBJ1-1; 9 bases are shared with TRBD1. Germline V gene lookup returns CDR1 KGHSH and CDR2 LQKENI. There are 14 residues in the CDR3. V shed 5 bases, J shed 5 bases, and the junction held 6 bases outside the gene matches. Here the CDR3 DNA reads TGTGCCAGCTCATCGACAGGGGGGAGAACTGAAGCTTTCTTT. Protein product: CASSSTGGRTEAFF.

This rearrangement joins TRBV11-1 to TRBJ1-1, with D unclear. CDR3 size: 15 residues. V was cut by 4 bases and J by 0 bases, with 12 bases left in between. Germline CDR1 SGHAT, CDR2 FQDESV (reference sequence). CDR3 residues: CASSSRPKMNTEAFF. The CDR3 coding sequence is TGTGCCAGCAGCTCTAGACCTAAAATGAACACTGAAGCTTTCTTT.

J is TRBJ1-2 and V is TRBV9, with 8 bases that match TRBD1. The length of the CDR3 is 14 residues. Germline CDR1 is SGDLS and CDR2 is YYNGEE. The V gene end was trimmed by 0 bases and the J gene end by 13 bases; junction bases not matched to a gene: 11. The chain's CDR3 is CASSVDWTGIAPTF. CDR3 DNA: TGTGCCAGCAGCGTAGATTGGACAGGGATAGCCCCCACCTTC.

Details on this clone: This sample includes further DNA sequences coding for the same CDR3. The chain has TRBV28 and TRBJ2-5, with 9 bases that match TRBD1. The ends lost 5 bases at V and 5 bases at J; junction bases unmatched: 3. The CDR3 extends over 13 amino acids. Germline assignment: CDR1 MDHEN and CDR2 SYDVKM. CDR3 DNA: TGTGCCAGCAGTCTACAGGGGGCGGAGACCCAGTACTTC. It specifies CASSLQGAETQYF. Full variable domain (rest looked up from reference TRBV28 and TRBJ2-5): DVKVTQSSRYLVKRTGEKVFLECVQDMDHENMFWYRQDPGLGLRLIYFSYDVKMKEKGDIPEGYSVSREKKERFSLILESASTNQTSMYLCASSLQGAETQYFGPGTRLLVL.

J is TRBJ1-2 and V is TRBV5-1; TRBD1 agrees at 11 bases. In germline, CDR1 is SGHRS, CDR2 YFSETQ. J lost 3 bases, V lost 4 bases, and 5 bases had no gene match. This CDR3 has 15 amino acids. CDR3 loop: CASSPWDRGDYGYTF. CDR3 in DNA: TGCGCCAGCAGCCCTTGGGACAGGGGGGACTATGGCTACACCTTC.

This chain links TRBV5-5 with TRBJ1-3; TRBD1 might be the D (6 bases). CDR1 and CDR2 (germline): SGHKS, YYEKEE (reference sequence). This CDR3 has 17 residues. Trimming shortened V by 3 bases and J by 0 bases, and 16 bases separated the two germline ends. The CDR3 region is CASSYRLGGHSGNTIYF. In DNA, the CDR3 is TGTGCCAGCAGCTACCGCCTTGGGGGCCACTCTGGAAACACCATATATTTT.

The gene calls are TRBV19 and TRBJ1-2, with 10 bases fitting TRBD1. After removal of 8 bases from V and 8 bases from J, the junction contained 8 bases not matched to a gene. Germline CDR1 is LNHDA and CDR2 is SQIVND (reference sequence). The CDR3 has 13 residues. CDR3 loop: CASGSGQGLGYTF. The CDR3 bases are TGTGCCAGTGGATCGGGACAGGGGTTGGGCTACACCTTC.

The chain couples TRBV6-5 to TRBJ1-2; no firm D call. Trimming removed 2 bases at V and 4 bases at J, with 14 bases between. The CDR3 runs to 15 residues. Germline CDR1 and CDR2: MNHEY and SVGAGI. This CDR3 is CASSYDGSGLYGYTF. Written as DNA, the CDR3 is TGTGCCAGCAGTTACGATGGCAGCGGGCTCTATGGCTACACCTTC.

The chain employs TRBV2 and TRBJ1-6; the D is unclear. The V end lost 6 bases, the J end lost 7 bases, and 10 bases lay between the germline ends. The germline gives CDR1 SNHLY, CDR2 FYNNEI. The CDR3 has 13 amino acids. The CDR3 spells CASSREINSPLHF. Written as DNA, the CDR3 is TGTGCCAGCAGCCGGGAAATAAATTCACCCCTCCACTTT. The complete variable domain, with remaining parts taken from reference TRBV2 and TRBJ1-6, reads EPEVTQTPSHQVTQMGQEVILRCVPISNHLYFYWYRQILGQKVEFLVSFYNNEISEKSEIFDDQFSVERPDGSNFTLKIRSTKLEDSAMYFCASSREINSPLHFGNGTRLTVT.

CDR3 loop: CASSSERESGGYTF. The CDR3 DNA follows: TGTGCCAGCAGCTCGGAACGGGAGAGTGGCGGCTACACCTTC. The chain uses TRBV3-1 (or the pseudogene TRBV3-2) and TRBJ1-2; no firm D call. CDR3 length: 14 residues. The V and J ends lost 5 bases and 8 bases respectively, with 18 bases between them. Germline V gene lookup returns CDR1 LGHDT and CDR2 YNNKEL (reference sequence).